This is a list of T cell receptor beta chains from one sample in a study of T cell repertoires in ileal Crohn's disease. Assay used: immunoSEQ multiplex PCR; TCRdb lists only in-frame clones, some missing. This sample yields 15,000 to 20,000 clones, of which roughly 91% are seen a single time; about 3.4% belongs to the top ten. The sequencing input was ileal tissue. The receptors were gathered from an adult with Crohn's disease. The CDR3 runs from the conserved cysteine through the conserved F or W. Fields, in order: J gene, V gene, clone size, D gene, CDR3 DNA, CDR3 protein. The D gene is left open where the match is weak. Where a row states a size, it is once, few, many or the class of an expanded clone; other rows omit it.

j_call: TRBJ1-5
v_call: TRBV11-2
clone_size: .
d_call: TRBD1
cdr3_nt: TGTGCCAGCAGCCTGGACAGGGTCAATCAGCCCCAGCATTTT
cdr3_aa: CASSLDRVNQPQHF

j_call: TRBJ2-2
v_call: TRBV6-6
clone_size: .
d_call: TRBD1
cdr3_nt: TGTGCCAGCAGTATGACAGGGCGGGACACCGGGGAGCTGTTTTTT
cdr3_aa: CASSMTGRDTGELFF

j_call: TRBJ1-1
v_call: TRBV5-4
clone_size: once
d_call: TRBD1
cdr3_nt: TGTGCCAGCAGCCCCACCCCCCAGGACAGGAGGAACACTGAAGCTTTCTTT
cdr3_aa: CASSPTPQDRRNTEAFF

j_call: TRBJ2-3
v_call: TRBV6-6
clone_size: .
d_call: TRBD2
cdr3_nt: TGTGCCAGCAAACTAGCGGGGCTTACAGATACGCAGTATTTT
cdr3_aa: CASKLAGLTDTQYF

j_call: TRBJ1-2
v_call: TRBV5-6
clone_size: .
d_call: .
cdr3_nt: TGTGCCAGCAGCCCGGGACTGCCTTTTAACTATGGCTACACCTTC
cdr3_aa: CASSPGLPFNYGYTF

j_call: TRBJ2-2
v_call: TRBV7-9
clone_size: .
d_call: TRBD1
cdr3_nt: TGTGCCAGCAGCTTTTGGACAGGGGGCCTCGACACCGGGGAGCTGTTTTTT
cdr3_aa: CASSFWTGGLDTGELFF

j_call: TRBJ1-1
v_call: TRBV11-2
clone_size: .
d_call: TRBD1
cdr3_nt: TGTGCCAGCAGCCGGGGGGACAGGGGGCTCGAGTACACTGAAGCTTTCTTT
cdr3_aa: CASSRGDRGLEYTEAFF

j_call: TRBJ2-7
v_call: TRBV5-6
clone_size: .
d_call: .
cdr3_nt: TGTGCCAGCAGCTTGGCCGGGGTGTACGAGCAGTACTTC
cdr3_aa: CASSLAGVYEQYF

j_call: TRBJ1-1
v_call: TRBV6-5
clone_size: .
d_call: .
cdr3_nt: TGTGCCAGCAGCCGACGGGGGTGGGCCACTGAAGCTTTCTTT
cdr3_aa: CASSRRGWATEAFF

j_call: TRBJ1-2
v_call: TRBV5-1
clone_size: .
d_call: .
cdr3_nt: TGCGCCAGCAGCTTGTCACAGGGTGCGCACATTTATGGCTACACCTTC
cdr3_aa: CASSLSQGAHIYGYTF

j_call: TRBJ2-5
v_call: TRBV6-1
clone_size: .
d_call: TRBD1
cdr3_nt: TGTGCCAGCAGAGCTCCGGGACAGCAAGAGACCCAGTACTTC
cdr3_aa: CASRAPGQQETQYF

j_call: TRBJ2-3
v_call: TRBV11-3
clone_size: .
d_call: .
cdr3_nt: TGTGCCAGCAGCTTAGGTGGTAGAACAGATACGCAGTATTTT
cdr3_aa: CASSLGGRTDTQYF

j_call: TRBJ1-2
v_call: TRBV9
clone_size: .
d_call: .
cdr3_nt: TGTGCCAGCAGCGCAGACATGACAGGACTTACGGGCTACACCTTC
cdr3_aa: CASSADMTGLTGYTF

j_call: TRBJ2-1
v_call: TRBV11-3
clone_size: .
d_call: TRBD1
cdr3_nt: TGTGCCAGCAGCCAGGGACAGGGGGCGAGAAATGAGCAGTTCTTC
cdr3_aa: CASSQGQGARNEQFF

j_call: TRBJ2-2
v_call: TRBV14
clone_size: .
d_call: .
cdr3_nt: TGTGCCAGCAGCCTTAGACAAGGATCGAACACCGGGGAGCTGTTTTTT
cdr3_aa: CASSLRQGSNTGELFF

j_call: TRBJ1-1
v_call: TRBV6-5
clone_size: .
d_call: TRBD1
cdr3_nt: TGTGCCAGCAGTCGGACAGGGAACACTGAAGCTTTCTTT
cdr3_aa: CASSRTGNTEAFF

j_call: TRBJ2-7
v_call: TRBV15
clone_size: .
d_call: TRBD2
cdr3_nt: TGTGCCACCAGCACCCTACTAGCGGGGTTCTACGAGCAGTACTTC
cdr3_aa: CATSTLLAGFYEQYF

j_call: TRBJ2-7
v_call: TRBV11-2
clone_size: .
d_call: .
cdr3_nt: TGTGCCAGCAGCTTAGATCTGGGGGCCGAGCAGTACTTC
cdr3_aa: CASSLDLGAEQYF

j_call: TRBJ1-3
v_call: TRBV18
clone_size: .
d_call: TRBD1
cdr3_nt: TGTGCCAGCTCACCCGCACCGGGACAGGGACTCTCTGGAAACACCATATATTTT
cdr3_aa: CASSPAPGQGLSGNTIYF

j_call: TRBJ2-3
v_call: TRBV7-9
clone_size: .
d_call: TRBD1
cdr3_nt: TGTGCCAGCAGCAAACGGGGACAGAGCACAGATACGCAGTATTTT
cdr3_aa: CASSKRGQSTDTQYF

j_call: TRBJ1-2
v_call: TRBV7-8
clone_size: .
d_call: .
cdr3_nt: TGTGCCAGCAGCTTACTGTCTGCCACCGCAGCGGATGGCTACACCTTC
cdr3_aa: CASSLLSATAADGYTF

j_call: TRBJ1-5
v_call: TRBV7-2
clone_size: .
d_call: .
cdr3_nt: TGTGCCAGCAGCCTGCGGGATGGAGGCCAGCCCCAGCATTTT
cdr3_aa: CASSLRDGGQPQHF

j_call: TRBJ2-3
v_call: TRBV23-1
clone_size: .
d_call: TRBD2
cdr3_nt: TGCGCCAGCAATCAACTAGCGGGGGGCACAGATACGCAGTATTTT
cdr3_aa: CASNQLAGGTDTQYF

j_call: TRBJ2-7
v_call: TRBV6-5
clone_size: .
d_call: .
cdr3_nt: TGTGCCAGCAGTTACTCGGCCGGGACAAGGGTTTTGCAGTACTTC
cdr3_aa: CASSYSAGTRVLQYF

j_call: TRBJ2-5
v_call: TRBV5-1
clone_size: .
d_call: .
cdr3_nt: TGCGCCAGCAGCTTGGCCGGGGATGGAAGGGAGACCCAGTACTTC
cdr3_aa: CASSLAGDGRETQYF